These T cell receptor beta chains were read from a single sample in a study of shared clonotypes between healthy human individuals. Only in-frame clones appear in the TCRdb table, and some are missing; sequencing was by immunoSEQ multiplex PCR. The sample lists 2 million to 3 million clones, 85% to 95% seen once, with 0.13% to 0.15% in the top ten. Material: naive CD4+ T cells sorted from blood. These receptors originate from a man younger than 35 in good health. The CDR3 runs from the conserved cysteine through the conserved F or W. The D gene is left open where the match is weak. Clone size is shown for a subset of rows, as once, few, many or a class of expanded clone.

abundance,d_gene,j_gene,v_gene,CDR3aa,CDR3nt
.,TRBD2,TRBJ2-3,TRBV7-9,CASSFGLAGGPADTQYF,TGTGCCAGCAGCTTCGGCCTAGCGGGAGGCCCCGCAGATACGCAGTATTTT
once,.,TRBJ2-2,TRBV7-2,CASSPQGRGANTGELFF,TGTGCCAGCAGCCCCCAGGGAAGGGGGGCCAACACCGGGGAGCTGTTTTTT
.,TRBD2,TRBJ2-3,TRBV7-2,CASSLNGRNTDTQYF,TGTGCCAGCAGCTTAAACGGGAGGAACACAGATACGCAGTATTTT
.,.,TRBJ2-1,TRBV5-1,CASSSRTGSYNEQFF,TGCGCCAGCAGCTCCCGGACTGGGTCCTACAATGAGCAGTTCTTC
few,.,TRBJ1-5,TRBV25-1,CASSGDGQPQHF,TGTGCCAGCAGTGGCGACGGGCAGCCCCAGCATTTT
.,.,TRBJ1-5,TRBV5-3,CARSLVVGQPQHF,TGTGCCAGAAGCTTGGTGGTAGGACAGCCCCAGCATTTT
once,TRBD2,TRBJ2-2,TRBV7-2,CASLSGLAGNTGELFF,TGTGCCAGTCTGAGCGGACTAGCGGGGAACACCGGGGAGCTGTTTTTT
.,.,TRBJ1-6,TRBV6-6,CASTSDVSYNSPLHF,TGTGCCAGCACCTCAGACGTCTCCTATAATTCACCCCTCCACTTT
.,.,TRBJ2-1,TRBV10-1,CASSKDHQLGHNEQFF,TGCGCCAGCAGTAAGGACCATCAACTAGGACACAATGAGCAGTTCTTC
.,.,TRBJ1-2,TRBV4-3,CASSPDLTSGGYTF,TGCGCCAGCAGCCCGGACTTAACCTCAGGGGGCTACACCTTC
.,.,TRBJ1-3,TRBV27,CASSLSGLLSGNTIYF,TGTGCCAGCAGTTTATCGGGGCTTCTCTCTGGAAACACCATATATTTT
.,.,TRBJ2-7,TRBV5-1,CASSLVVGAYEQYF,TGCGCCAGCAGCTTGGTCGTCGGGGCCTACGAGCAGTACTTC
once,TRBD2,TRBJ2-3,TRBV10-3,CAISDFLADITDTQYF,TGTGCCATCAGTGATTTCCTAGCGGACATCACAGATACGCAGTATTTT
.,.,TRBJ1-5,TRBV7-9,CASTHGGGGNQPQHF,TGTGCCAGCACCCACGGGGGGGGTGGCAATCAGCCCCAGCATTTT
few,.,TRBJ1-2,TRBV4-1,CASSQVRNYGYTF,TGCGCCAGCAGCCAAGTGAGGAACTATGGCTACACCTTC
once,.,TRBJ1-5,TRBV6-5,CASSYSRGTNNQPQHF,TGTGCCAGCAGTTATTCGCGCGGGACCAACAATCAGCCCCAGCATTTT
.,.,TRBJ2-3,TRBV6-1,CASSDGGSLGTDTQYF,TGTGCCAGCAGTGACGGGGGCAGTTTGGGGACAGATACGCAGTATTTT
.,TRBD1,TRBJ1-4,TRBV4-1,CASSQRTGRGEKLFF,TGCGCCAGCAGCCAGAGGACAGGGCGCGGGGAAAAACTGTTTTTT
once,TRBD1,TRBJ1-5,TRBV4-1,CASSQGSGTGGRNQPQHF,TGCGCCAGCAGCCAAGGTTCGGGAACAGGGGGGAGGAATCAGCCCCAGCATTTT
once,.,TRBJ1-5,TRBV9,CASSVVGREGSQPQHF,TGTGCCAGCAGCGTAGTTGGCAGGGAGGGTAGTCAGCCCCAGCATTTT
once,TRBD1,TRBJ2-7,TRBV11-2,CASSFQPGQIYEQYF,TGTGCCAGCAGCTTCCAGCCGGGACAGATCTACGAGCAGTACTTC
.,TRBD1,TRBJ2-7,TRBV5-1,CASSLQGVSTEQYF,TGCGCCAGCAGCTTGCAGGGGGTATCTACCGAGCAGTACTTC
.,.,TRBJ2-4,TRBV4-1,CASSQREPPETKNIQYF,TGCGCCAGCAGCCAAAGAGAACCCCCGGAGACCAAAAACATTCAGTACTTC
.,TRBD1,TRBJ2-7,TRBV6-6,CASRSVGQGGNEQYF,TGTGCCAGCAGAAGCGTCGGACAGGGAGGCAACGAGCAGTACTTC
.,.,TRBJ2-3,TRBV10-1,CASSESWRTADTDTQYF,TGCGCCAGCAGTGAGTCTTGGCGGACAGCAGACACAGATACGCAGTATTTT
.,.,TRBJ1-1,TRBV27,CASRKTELNTEAFF,TGTGCCAGCAGAAAGACAGAGTTGAACACTGAAGCTTTCTTT